The clone carrying this T cell receptor (beta chain) was recorded a few times. What it binds is unknown. TCRdb reanalysed the 5' RACE reads using MiXCR and keeps one entry per CDR3 protein. The data show 85,000 to 130,000 distinct CDR3 sequences, with around 12% seen just once and around 26% held by the top ten. This sample is drawn from a study of T-cell memory formation after mild COVID-19. Whole-study findings and limits: Confirmation was lacking for SARS-CoV-2 specificity of second-wave clones that peaked on day 37. The appearance of some responding clones in pre-infection memory suggested that cross-reactive memory joined.

The sequence was obtained from an adult woman who had mild COVID-19 (a few samples of this study predate the infection). Cell type and time point are not known. Sequencing was carried out using PBMCs or a T cell subset sorted from them (not recorded which).

In DNA, the CDR3 is TGTGCCACCAGGGTAGCGGGAGGCACAGATACGCAGTATTTT. Amino acid sequence: CATRVAGGTDTQYF. V usage is TRBV15 and J usage is TRBJ2-3; 9 bases map to TRBD2. The germline V gene encodes CDR1 LNHNV and CDR2 YYDKDF (reference sequence). V dropped 6 bases and J dropped 1; count of bases not matched to a gene: 2. The CDR3 covers 14 residues.